One T cell receptor (beta chain) is described in this entry. Germline V gene data show CDR1 as SGHNT and CDR2 as YYREEE (reference sequence). The CDR3 is 11 residues long. With 1 base removed from V and 6 bases from J, the gap between germline ends came to 5 bases. TCRdb's copy holds only in-frame clones and misses some; the assay was immunoSEQ multiplex PCR. Of over 45,000 clones listed, 85% to 95% are singletons. The data originate from a study of T cell changes during pregnancy in multiple sclerosis. The source of this sequence is a female donor with multiple sclerosis, enrolled in a pregnancy study. The sequences come from CD8+ T cells from peripheral blood mononuclear cells, collected in the third trimester of pregnancy. This chain joins TRBV5-4 and TRBJ2-7; a weak D match, TRBD1 (5 bases). CDR3 residues: CASSLQGEQYF. DNA of the CDR3: TGTGCCAGCAGCTTGCAGGGCGAGCAGTACTTC.